These 14 T cell receptor beta chains were all obtained from the same sample, sequenced in a study of post-analysis software for immune sequencing data (dated by TCRdb to 2015 to 2017). Overall study results and their limits: Patients showed significantly higher frequencies than controls for a handful of TRBV segments, among them TRBV5-6, TRBV5-1 and TRBV20-1.

Libraries were constructed by PCR. Reads for this sample came from an Illumina HiSeq 2500. Unique molecular identifiers were incorporated into TCR beta cDNA libraries to reduce PCR and sequencing biases. TCRdb reprocessing: public reads trimmed at Q25 with fastp, clones called with MiXCR, in-frame beta chains kept. All rows with the same CDR3 protein become a single entry with the most common DNA and genes. This sample holds around 250,000 distinct CDR3 sequences; roughly a third were observed only once. The top ten clonotypes cover around 5% of the sample. These TCRs are of unknown antigen specificity. The sequenced sample consisted of blood. Source of these receptors: a girl aged 5-17 years with multiple sclerosis.

This clonotype was seen at least ten times. This chain joins TRBV7-8 and TRBJ1-2; tentatively, D is TRBD1 (5 bases). V lost 3 bases and J 2 bases, leaving 7 bases between the germline ends. The length of the CDR3 is 13 residues. Germline V gives CDR1 SGHVS, CDR2 FQNEAQ. The CDR3 DNA follows: TGTGCCAGCAGCTTGGGACCGAACTATGGCTACACCTTC. It yields the protein CASSLGPNYGYTF.

The rearrangement uses TRBV7-2 and TRBJ1-5; D might be TRBD1 (6 bases). This CDR3 is 16 amino acids long. Trimming removed 1 base from V and 3 bases from J, with 13 bases in between. Germline-derived CDR1 and CDR2 are SGHTA and FQGNSA. The CDR3 nucleotides are TGTGCCAGCAGCTTAGGCGCGGGGGCCATCAATCAGCCCCAGCATTTT. As protein: CASSLGAGAINQPQHF.

This clonotype was observed a handful of times. The gene calls are TRBV28 and TRBJ1-6; the D gene is possibly TRBD1 (5 bases). The germline V gene has CDR1 MDHEN and CDR2 SYDVKM. V lost 5 bases, J lost 12 bases, and 20 bases lay in between. The CDR3 sequence is 15 residues long. CDR3 amino acids: CASSTPGRTFKPLHF. In DNA form, the CDR3 reads TGTGCCAGCAGTACGCCGGGACGCACCTTTAAACCCCTCCACTTT.

This clonotype was detected many times. The CDR3 spells CASSVQGSSYNSPLHF. The CDR3 DNA is TGTGCCAGCAGTGTCCAGGGGAGCTCCTATAATTCACCCCTCCACTTT. The rearrangement links TRBV28 to TRBJ1-6, with D perhaps TRBD1 (6 bases). Germline CDR1 MDHEN, CDR2 SYDVKM. The CDR3 runs to 16 residues. The V gene lost 5 bases and the J gene lost 0 bases, with 11 bases spanning the gap.

The genes are TRBV5-1 and TRBJ2-1; D assignment may be TRBD1 or TRBD2 (6 bases each). Germline-derived CDR1 and CDR2 are SGHRS and YFSETQ. Trimming removed 1 base from V and 10 bases from J, with 12 bases in between. The CDR3 consists of 13 residues. The CDR3 sequence is CASSLWGAREQFF. The CDR3 DNA follows: TGCGCCAGCAGCTTGTGGGGGGCAAGGGAGCAGTTCTTC. Together with reference TRBV5-1 and TRBJ2-1, the CDR3 gives the full variable domain: KAGVTQTPRYLIKTRGQQVTLSCSPISGHRSVSWYQQTPGQGLQFLFEYFSETQRNKGNFPGRFSGRQFSNSRSEMNVSTLELGDSALYLCASSLWGAREQFFGPGTRLTVL.

This clonotype was observed a few times. This chain links TRBV20-1 with TRBJ2-5; 9 positions match TRBD1. This CDR3 has 16 residues. Germline V gene lookup returns CDR1 DFQATT and CDR2 SNEGSKA (reference sequence). V shed 1 base and J 2 bases; nucleotides not matched to a gene: 8. Here the CDR3 reads CSARGEGDRGQETQYF. In DNA, the CDR3 is TGCAGTGCTAGAGGAGAAGGTGACAGGGGGCAAGAGACCCAGTACTTC.

There are a few counts of this clonotype. The DNA of the CDR3 is TGTGCCAACAACCCGGGGACACTTAGCACAGATACGCAGTATTTT. It encodes CANNPGTLSTDTQYF. V is TRBV7-9 and J is TRBJ2-3; a possible D gene is TRBD1 (6 bases). Germline CDR1 SEHNR, CDR2 FQNEAQ (reference sequence). CDR3 length: 15 amino acids. Trimming shortened V by 10 bases and J by 0 bases, and 17 bases separated the two germline ends. Based on the CDR3 plus reference TRBV7-9 and TRBJ2-3, the full variable domain is DTGVSQNPRHKITKRGQNVTFRCDPISEHNRLYWYRQTLGQGPEFLTYFQNEAQLEKSRLLSDRFSAERPKGSFSTLEIQRTEQGDSAMYLCANNPGTLSTDTQYFGPGTRLTVL.

As regards this clonotype: A much larger clone differs from this one at a single base, so this may be a read error. The rearrangement joins TRBV6-2 or TRBV6-3 to TRBJ2-5; TRBD2 aligns across 9 bases. Germline CDR1 is MNHEY and CDR2 is SVGEGT. The CDR3 runs to 16 residues. Trimming took 5 bases from V and 11 from J; bases not matched to a gene: 18. In DNA form, the CDR3 reads TGTGCCAGCAGTCCCTCTGGGACTAGCTCCTACAATGAGCAGTACTTC. Translating gives CASSPSGTSSYNEQYF.

This clonotype was detected only once. This sequence joins TRBV20-1 and TRBJ2-1, with 11 positions matching TRBD1. The CDR3 extends over 15 amino acids. The germline CDR1 and CDR2 sequences are DFQATT and SNEGSKA (reference sequence). Trimming cost V 3 bases and J 6 bases; bases outside gene matches: 7. CDR3 nucleotide sequence: TGCAGTGCTAGCCCGGACAGGGGGCGCTTCAATGAGCAGTTCTTC. It yields the protein CSASPDRGRFNEQFF.

This clonotype was found many times. This chain connects TRBV12-3 or TRBV12-4 to TRBJ2-4; TRBD1 is a possible D gene (6 bases). This CDR3 region has 13 residues. V lost 7 bases to trimming and J lost 7 bases, with 14 bases between them. The chain's CDR3 is CASNLQGSNIQYF. The CDR3 coding sequence is TGTGCCAGCAATCTTCAGGGGTCGAACATTCAGTACTTC.

This clonotype was seen repeatedly, ten times or more. The CDR3 DNA reads TGCAGCGTTGATAAAGGCACAGATACGCAGTATTTT. This codes for CSVDKGTDTQYF. This chain uses TRBV29-1 with TRBJ2-3; no clear D. This CDR3 contains 12 residues. In germline, CDR1 is SQVTM, CDR2 ANQGSEA. Trimming removed 3 bases at V and 1 base at J, with 5 bases between.

Comments on this clonotype: Given a much more abundant clone one base away, this may be a read error. This chain uses TRBV5-1 with TRBJ2-3, with D perhaps TRBD2 (6 bases). Trimming left V 3 bases short and J 6 bases short, with 26 bases between. CDR1 SGHRS and CDR2 YFSETQ come from the germline V gene. This CDR3 comprises 18 residues. The CDR3 region is CASSSPSGTMKREDTQYF. CDR3 sequence (DNA): TGCGCCAGCAGCTCTCCCTCGGGGACCATGAAACGGGAGGATACGCAGTATTTT.

The V gene is TRBV6-5, the J gene TRBJ2-4; D uncertain. The J call may be faulty, since TRBJ2-5 better matches the DNA end. The CDR3 is made up of 13 amino acids. Per germline, CDR1 MNHEY and CDR2 SVGAGI. The DNA of the CDR3 is TGTGCCAGCAGTTACTCAGACGGAGAGACCCAGTACTTC. Protein: CASSYSDGETQYF.

A note on this clonotype: Being one base from a much bigger clone, this may be a read error. The genes are TRBV6-5 and TRBJ1-4; the D is unclear. CDR1 MNHEY and CDR2 SVGAGI come from the germline V gene. The CDR3 is 17 residues long. The CDR3 DNA reads as TGTGCCAGCAGTTACGGCCAGAGCCTCACAACTAATGAAAAACGGTTTTTT. Amino acids: CASSYGQSLTTNEKRFF.